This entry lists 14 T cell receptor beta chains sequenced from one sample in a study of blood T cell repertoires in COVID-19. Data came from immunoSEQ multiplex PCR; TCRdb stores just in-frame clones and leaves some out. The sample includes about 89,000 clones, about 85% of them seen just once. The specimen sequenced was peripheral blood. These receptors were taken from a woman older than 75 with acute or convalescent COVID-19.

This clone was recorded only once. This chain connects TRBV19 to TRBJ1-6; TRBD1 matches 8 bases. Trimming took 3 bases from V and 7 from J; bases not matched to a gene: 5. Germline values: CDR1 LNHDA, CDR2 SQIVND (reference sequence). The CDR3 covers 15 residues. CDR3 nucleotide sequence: TGTGCCAGTAGTATCGGACAGGGTGGCAATTCACCCCTCCACTTT. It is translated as CASSIGQGGNSPLHF.

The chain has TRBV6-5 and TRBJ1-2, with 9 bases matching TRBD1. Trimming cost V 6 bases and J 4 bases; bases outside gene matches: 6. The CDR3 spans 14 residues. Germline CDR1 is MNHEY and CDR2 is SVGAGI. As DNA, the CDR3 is TGTGCCAGCAGCCCAACAGGGGGCGGCTATGGCTACACCTTC. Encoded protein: CASSPTGGGYGYTF.

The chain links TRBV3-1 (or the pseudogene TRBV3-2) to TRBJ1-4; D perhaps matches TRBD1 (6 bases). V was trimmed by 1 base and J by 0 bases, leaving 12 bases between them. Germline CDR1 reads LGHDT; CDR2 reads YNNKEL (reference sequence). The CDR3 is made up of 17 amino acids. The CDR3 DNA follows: TGTGCCAGCAGCCAAGCAACAGGGCGATCAACTAATGAAAAACTGTTTTTT. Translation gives CASSQATGRSTNEKLFF.

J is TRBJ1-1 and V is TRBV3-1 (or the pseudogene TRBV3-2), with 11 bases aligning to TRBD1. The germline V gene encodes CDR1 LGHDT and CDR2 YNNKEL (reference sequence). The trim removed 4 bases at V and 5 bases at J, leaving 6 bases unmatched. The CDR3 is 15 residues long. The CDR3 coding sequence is TGTGCCAGCAGCCGGAACGGACAGGGGGCGACTGAAGCTTTCTTT. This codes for CASSRNGQGATEAFF.

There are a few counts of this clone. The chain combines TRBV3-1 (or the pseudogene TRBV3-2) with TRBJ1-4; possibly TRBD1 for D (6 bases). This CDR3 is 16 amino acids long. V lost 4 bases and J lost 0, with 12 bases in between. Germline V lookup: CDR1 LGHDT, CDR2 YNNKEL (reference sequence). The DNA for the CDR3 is TGTGCCAGCAGCCGAACAACAGGGTCAACTAATGAAAAACTGTTTTTT. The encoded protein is CASSRTTGSTNEKLFF.

CDR3 DNA: TGTGCCAGCAGCGCTCTCTCAGCGGGGGGTAAGCAAGAGACCCAGTACTTC. Amino acids: CASSALSAGGKQETQYF. The chain links TRBV13 to TRBJ2-5; 9 bases match TRBD2. V trimming: 5 bases; J trimming: 2 bases; junction bases outside the gene matches: 12. Germline lookup yields CDR1 PRHDT and CDR2 FYEKMQ (reference sequence). The CDR3 runs to 17 residues.

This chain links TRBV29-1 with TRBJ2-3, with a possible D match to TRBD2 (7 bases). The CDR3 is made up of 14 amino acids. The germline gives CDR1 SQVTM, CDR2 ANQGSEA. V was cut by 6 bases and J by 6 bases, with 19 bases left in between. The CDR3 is CSVRGGAGVDTQYF. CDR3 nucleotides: TGCAGCGTGAGGGGGGGCGCAGGCGTGGATACGCAGTATTTT.

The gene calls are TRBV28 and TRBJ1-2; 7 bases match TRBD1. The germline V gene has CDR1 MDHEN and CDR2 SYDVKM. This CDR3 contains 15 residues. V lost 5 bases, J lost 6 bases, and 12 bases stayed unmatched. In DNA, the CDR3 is TGTGCCAGCAGTCCAGGAGGTAACAGGGGAGATGGCTACACCTTC. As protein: CASSPGGNRGDGYTF.

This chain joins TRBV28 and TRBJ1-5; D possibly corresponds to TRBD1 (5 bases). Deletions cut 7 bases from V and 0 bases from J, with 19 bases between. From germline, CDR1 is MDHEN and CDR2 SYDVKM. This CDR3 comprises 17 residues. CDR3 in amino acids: CASTISGGIYSNQPQHF. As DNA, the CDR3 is TGTGCCAGCACCATTTCCGGGGGAATCTATAGCAATCAGCCCCAGCATTTT.

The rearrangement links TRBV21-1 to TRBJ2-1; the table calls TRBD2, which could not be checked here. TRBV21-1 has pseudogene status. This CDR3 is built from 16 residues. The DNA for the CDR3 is TGTGCCAGCAGGAACAAGCGGGCAGAAACCTACAATGAGCAGTTCTTC. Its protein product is CASRNKRAETYNEQFF.

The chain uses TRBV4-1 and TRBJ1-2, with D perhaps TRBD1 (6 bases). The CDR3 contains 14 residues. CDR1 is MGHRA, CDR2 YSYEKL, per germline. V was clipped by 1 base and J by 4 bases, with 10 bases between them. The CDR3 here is CASSQVRQVYGYTF. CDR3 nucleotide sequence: TGCGCCAGCAGCCAAGTAAGACAGGTCTATGGCTACACCTTC.

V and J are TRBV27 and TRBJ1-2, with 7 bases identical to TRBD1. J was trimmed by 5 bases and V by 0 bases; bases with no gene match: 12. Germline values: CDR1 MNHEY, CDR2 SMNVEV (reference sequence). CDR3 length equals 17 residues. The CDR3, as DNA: TGTGCCAGCAGTTTATCCCCTCCGGGGCCAGGGGGTTATGGCTACACCTTC. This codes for CASSLSPPGPGGYGYTF.

The CDR3 sequence is CASTGQEKGNTIYF. CDR3 bases: TGTGCCAGCACGGGACAGGAGAAAGGAAACACCATATATTTT. V and J are TRBV6-5 and TRBJ1-3; 8 bases are shared with TRBD1. The CDR3 runs to 14 residues. V gave up 7 bases and J gave up 4 bases; unmatched junction bases: 6. CDR1 is MNHEY, CDR2 SVGAGI, per germline.

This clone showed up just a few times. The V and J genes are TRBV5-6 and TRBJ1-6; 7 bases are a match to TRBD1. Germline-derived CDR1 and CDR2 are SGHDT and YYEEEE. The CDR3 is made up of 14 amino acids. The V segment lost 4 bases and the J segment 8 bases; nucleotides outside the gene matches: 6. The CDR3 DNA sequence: TGTGCCAGCAGCATCCGGGACAGCCATTCACCCCTCCACTTT. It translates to CASSIRDSHSPLHF.